Described below is a single T cell receptor beta chain sequence and its context. Its specificity is not known. This specimen belongs to a study of vaccination effects on CD4 cells after COVID-19. Antigen-specific CD4+ T cell clonotypes were called by their expansion after viral peptide-pool culture in ViraFEST. Upon completion of around eleven days in culture, CD4+ T cells were isolated. The vaccine recipients had no prior SARS-CoV-2 infection, with negative nucleocapsid antibodies. Sequencing was performed with immunoSEQ multiplex PCR; in TCRdb, only in-frame clones are kept and a portion is missing. The data show approximately 21,000 clones, almost 70% seen once. Trimming took 0 bases from V and 6 from J, leaving 8 bases between them. This CDR3 spans 13 amino acids. Per the germline V gene, CDR1 is SGHAT and CDR2 is FQNNGV.

The rearrangement joins TRBV11-2 to TRBJ1-1; D gene ambiguous. The TCR originated in a human donor who received a COVID-19 vaccine. This material consisted of CD4+ T cells from PBMCs cultured with HCoV-NL63 spike peptides, taken before COVID-19 vaccination. The CDR3: CASSLDRGPEAFF. In DNA form, the CDR3 reads TGTGCCAGCAGCTTAGATCGGGGTCCTGAAGCTTTCTTT.